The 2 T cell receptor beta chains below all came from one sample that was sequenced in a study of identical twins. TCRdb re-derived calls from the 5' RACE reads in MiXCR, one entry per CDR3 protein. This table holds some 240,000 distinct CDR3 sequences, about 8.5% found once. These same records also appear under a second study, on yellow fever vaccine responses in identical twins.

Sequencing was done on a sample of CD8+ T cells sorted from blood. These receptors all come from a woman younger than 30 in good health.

CDR3 amino acids: CASTSDSSYEQYF. CDR3 sequence (DNA): TGTGCCAGCACCTCGGACTCCTCCTACGAGCAGTACTTC. The V gene is TRBV7-6, the J gene TRBJ2-7; D perhaps matches TRBD2 (5 bases). V lost 7 bases, J lost 0 bases, and 10 bases lay in between. Germline V CDR1 and CDR2: SGHVS, FNYEAQ. The CDR3 sequence is 13 residues long.

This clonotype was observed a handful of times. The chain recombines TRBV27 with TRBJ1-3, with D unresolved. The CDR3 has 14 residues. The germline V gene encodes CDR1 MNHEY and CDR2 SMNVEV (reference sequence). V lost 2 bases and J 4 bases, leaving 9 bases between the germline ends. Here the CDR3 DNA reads TGTGCCAGCAGTTTAAATTTGGAGGGAAACACCATATATTTT. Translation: CASSLNLEGNTIYF.